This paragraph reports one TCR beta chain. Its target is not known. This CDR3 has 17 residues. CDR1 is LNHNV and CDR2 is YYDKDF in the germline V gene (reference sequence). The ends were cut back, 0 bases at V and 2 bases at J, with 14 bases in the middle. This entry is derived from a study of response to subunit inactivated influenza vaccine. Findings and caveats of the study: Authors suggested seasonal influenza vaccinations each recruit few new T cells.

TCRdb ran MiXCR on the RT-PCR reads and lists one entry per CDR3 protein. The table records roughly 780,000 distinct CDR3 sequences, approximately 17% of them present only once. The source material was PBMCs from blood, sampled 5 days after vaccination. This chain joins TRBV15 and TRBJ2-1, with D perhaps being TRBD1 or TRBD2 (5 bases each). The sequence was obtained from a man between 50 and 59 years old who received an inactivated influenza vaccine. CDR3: CATSRDLGTGPYNEQFF. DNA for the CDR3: TGTGCCACCAGCAGAGATCTAGGGACGGGACCCTACAATGAGCAGTTCTTC.